The 25 T cell receptor beta chains in this list originate from one sample, sequenced in a study of blood T cells in healthy people across ages. A second PCR, run for about 7 to 11 cycles, used a sample-barcoded 5' primer plus a J-beta primer mix. TCRdb independently ran MiXCR on the 5' RACE reads; one entry per CDR3 protein. Seen here are 1,500,000 or so distinct CDR3 sequences, 55% to 75% observed once, and the top ten hold approximately 7%. Sample: blood. Receptors were obtained from a man in his late teens or twenties in good health.

The chain joins TRBV25-1 to TRBJ2-1, with 10 bases that match TRBD2. The CDR3 extends over 16 amino acids. V trimming: 1 base; J trimming: 9 bases; junction bases outside the gene matches: 9. The V gene's germline CDR1 is MGHDK and CDR2 SYGVNS. This chain's CDR3 is CASSELVAGGLSEQFF. CDR3 coding DNA: TGTGCCAGCAGTGAATTGGTAGCGGGGGGATTGAGTGAGCAGTTCTTC.

A few counts support this clonotype. This chain uses TRBV27 with TRBJ1-2; no clear D. CDR3 length: 14 amino acids. The germline V gene encodes CDR1 MNHEY and CDR2 SMNVEV (reference sequence). The germline V and J ends were trimmed by 2 bases and 0 bases, with 7 bases remaining between them. The CDR3 nucleotides read TGTGCCAGCAGTTTAAGTCAGACTAACTATGGCTACACCTTC. Amino acids: CASSLSQTNYGYTF.

V is TRBV6-1 and J is TRBJ1-1; D is unresolved. The ends were cut back, 2 bases at V and 6 bases at J, with 16 bases in the middle. This CDR3 spans 15 amino acids. Germline V lookup: CDR1 MNHNS, CDR2 SASEGT. The CDR3 region has the DNA TGTGCCAGCAGTGAAATATATCTCGCCTCGGCTGAAGCTTTCTTT. The encoded protein is CASSEIYLASAEAFF.

The rearrangement uses TRBV6-6 and TRBJ1-4; D not certain. The CDR3 extends over 17 amino acids. CDR1 is MNHNY, CDR2 SVGAGI, per germline (reference sequence). Trimming left V 7 bases short and J 0 bases short, with 18 bases between. This chain's CDR3 is CASTYTELSATNEKLFF. CDR3 bases: TGTGCCAGCACTTATACGGAGTTGAGTGCAACTAATGAAAAACTGTTTTTT.

This chain joins TRBV20-1 and TRBJ2-7; D unclear. Per germline, CDR1 DFQATT and CDR2 SNEGSKA (reference sequence). Deletions cut 3 bases from V and 4 bases from J, with 10 bases between. This CDR3 contains 12 residues. Here the CDR3 reads CSASFQAYEQYF. As DNA, the CDR3 is TGCAGTGCTAGTTTCCAGGCGTACGAGCAGTACTTC.

This clonotype was seen a few times. The chain couples TRBV4-1 to TRBJ2-7; TRBD1 or TRBD2 may be the D gene (5 bases each). V was cut by 4 bases and J by 5 bases, with 18 bases left in between. Germline CDR1 reads MGHRA; CDR2 reads YSYEKL. The length of the CDR3 is 15 residues. CDR3 in amino acids: CASSPLWGQGDEQYF. DNA for the CDR3: TGCGCCAGCAGCCCCCTTTGGGGTCAGGGAGACGAGCAGTACTTC.

The rearrangement joins TRBV11-2 to TRBJ2-7; TRBD2 is a possible D gene (6 bases). From germline, CDR1 is SGHAT and CDR2 FQNNGV. This CDR3 has 18 residues. The germline V and J ends were trimmed by 3 bases and 7 bases, with 28 bases remaining between them. CDR3 coding DNA: TGTGCCAGCAGCTTGGAGGGCCCTCCAGGTTTTAATAGGGATGAGCAGTACTTC. Translating gives CASSLEGPPGFNRDEQYF.

The V and J genes are TRBV6-5 and TRBJ2-5, with TRBD2 as a possible D gene (6 bases). Trimming left V 0 bases short and J 2 bases short, with 10 bases between. Germline CDR1 reads MNHEY; CDR2 reads SVGAGI. This CDR3 has 15 amino acids. CDR3 nucleotide sequence: TGTGCCAGCAGTTACTCTGGAGGGGTACAAGAGACCCAGTACTTC. Encoded protein: CASSYSGGVQETQYF.

The chain is built from TRBV7-9 and TRBJ2-4, with TRBD1 identical over 9 bases. The end of the DNA aligns better with TRBJ2-7, so the J call may be wrong. CDR1 is SEHNR and CDR2 is FQNEAQ in the germline V gene (reference sequence). The CDR3 sequence is 15 residues long. CDR3 DNA: TGTGCCAGCAGCTTAGTGGACAGGGGATGGCACGAGCAGTACTTC. Translated: CASSLVDRGWHEQYF.

The count of this clonotype is one. This chain's CDR3 is CASSYSPQGSVYEQYF. CDR3 DNA: TGTGCCAGCAGCTACAGTCCCCAGGGGTCCGTGTACGAGCAGTACTTC. The chain links TRBV7-9 to TRBJ2-7, with D perhaps TRBD1 (6 bases). Looked up from germline, CDR1 is SEHNR and CDR2 is FQNEAQ (reference sequence). The CDR3 extends over 16 amino acids. The V gene lost 4 bases and the J gene lost 4 bases, with 20 bases spanning the gap.

The gene calls are TRBV4-2 and TRBJ2-3; D is unresolved. The CDR3 length is 13 residues. Deletions cut 0 bases from V and 6 bases from J, with 7 bases between. CDR1 LGHNA and CDR2 YNFKEQ come from the germline V gene. CDR3 sequence: CASSQDPRDTQYF. DNA of the CDR3: TGTGCCAGCAGCCAAGATCCTAGGGATACGCAGTATTTT.

V is TRBV4-1 and J is TRBJ2-1, with TRBD2 matching over 10 bases. Germline V gene lookup returns CDR1 MGHRA and CDR2 YSYEKL. V gave up 8 bases and J gave up 9 bases; unmatched junction bases: 10. The CDR3 length is 14 residues. CDR3 residues: CASQPGLAYGEQFF. DNA for the CDR3: TGCGCCAGCCAGCCGGGACTAGCGTACGGTGAGCAGTTCTTC.

This clonotype appeared a few times. CDR3 in DNA: TGCAGCGTTCGGGGATTAGGGACAGATACGCAGTATTTT. Translation: CSVRGLGTDTQYF. This chain connects TRBV29-1 to TRBJ2-3; D possibly corresponds to TRBD2 (5 bases). Germline-derived CDR1 and CDR2 are SQVTM and ANQGSEA. The CDR3 has 13 residues. Trimming took 5 bases from V and 3 from J, leaving 12 bases between them.

The CDR3 loop reads CASSTRQVLQFF. The CDR3 nucleotides read TGTGCCAGCAGCACCCGACAGGTATTGCAGTTCTTC. This rearrangement joins TRBV21-1 to TRBJ2-1; the D call in the table, TRBD1, was not verified against the DNA. TRBV21-1 corresponds to a pseudogene. The CDR3 sequence is 12 residues long.

CDR3: CSARDRLAGVNEQFF. The CDR3 coding sequence is TGCAGTGCTAGAGATCGACTAGCGGGGGTCAATGAGCAGTTCTTC. The chain is built from TRBV20-1 and TRBJ2-1; 12 bases match TRBD2. This CDR3 contains 15 residues. Trimming took 0 bases from V and 6 from J; bases not matched to a gene: 3. Germline V gene lookup returns CDR1 DFQATT and CDR2 SNEGSKA (reference sequence).

V usage is TRBV7-2 and J usage is TRBJ2-5; the match to TRBD1 covers 7 bases. This CDR3 has 13 amino acids. The V gene's germline CDR1 is SGHTA and CDR2 FQGNSA. V trimming: 6 bases; J trimming: 9 bases; junction bases outside the gene matches: 10. The CDR3 DNA sequence: TGTGCCAGCAGTCGTCCAGGGGGTGGGGCCCAGTACTTC. This translates into CASSRPGGGAQYF.

V usage is TRBV10-2 and J usage is TRBJ2-7; no clear D gene. There are 13 residues in the CDR3. V was shortened by 5 bases and J by 0 bases, with 8 bases between the two germline ends. Germline V CDR1 and CDR2: WSHSY, SAAADI. DNA for the CDR3: TGCGCCAGCAGTCCGCACAGCTCCTACGAGCAGTACTTC. This sequence encodes CASSPHSSYEQYF.

The chain links TRBV25-1 to TRBJ2-3; 11 bases agree with TRBD2. J lost 9 bases, V lost 5 bases, and 13 bases had no gene match. This CDR3 has 16 amino acids. Germline V gene data show CDR1 as MGHDK and CDR2 as SYGVNS. Here the CDR3 DNA reads TGTGCCAGCAGTAAAACGACTAGCGGGGCCCCGGGAACGCAGTATTTT. Translating gives CASSKTTSGAPGTQYF.

V usage is TRBV20-1 and J usage is TRBJ2-5, with 11 bases lining up with TRBD2. The germline CDR1 and CDR2 sequences are DFQATT and SNEGSKA (reference sequence). The CDR3 contains 14 residues. The J segment lost 3 bases and the V segment lost 5 bases, leaving 5 bases of the junction unmatched. CDR3 in DNA: TGCAGTGCTTGGGCTAGCGGGAGGAAAGAGACCCAGTACTTC. Translated, it gives CSAWASGRKETQYF.

The chain uses TRBV6-5 and TRBJ1-5; D not certain. CDR3 length equals 15 residues. V was cut by 6 bases and J by 0 bases, with 12 bases left in between. Germline lookup yields CDR1 MNHEY and CDR2 SVGAGI. The CDR3 reads CASRNTENSNQPQHF. The CDR3 DNA sequence: TGTGCCAGCAGGAACACCGAGAATAGCAATCAGCCCCAGCATTTT.

This clonotype has a single count. The chain recombines TRBV5-1 with TRBJ2-4; 8 positions agree with TRBD1. The J call may not be correct, given that the DNA end is closer to TRBJ2-7. This CDR3 is built from 14 residues. Germline CDR1 is SGHRS and CDR2 is YFSETQ. CDR3 loop: CASSQGAIYYEQYF. CDR3 in DNA: TGCGCCAGCAGCCAGGGGGCTATCTACTACGAGCAGTACTTC.

Concerning this clonotype itself: Germline is not matched at one junction end, which may reflect a read error. J is TRBJ1-2 and V is TRBV9; 7 positions match TRBD1. This CDR3 comprises 13 residues. From germline, CDR1 is SGDLS and CDR2 YYNGEE. The CDR3 loop reads CAISSGQAGGYTF. CDR3 in DNA: TGTGCCATCAGCAGTGGACAGGCGGGCGGCTACACCTTC.

This clonotype was seen a few times. J is TRBJ2-5 and V is TRBV7-2; 7 bases agree with TRBD2. The germline CDR1 and CDR2 sequences are SGHTA and FQGNSA. This CDR3 has 17 amino acids. The V gene end was trimmed by 5 bases and the J gene end by 5 bases; junction bases not matched to a gene: 17. The CDR3 nucleotides read TGTGCCAGCAGCGAGAGAGGGACTATTTTCCCGGATGAGACCCAGTACTTC. This translates into CASSERGTIFPDETQYF.

In regard to this clonotype: Sequence at one end of the junction differs from germline and may be a read error. The J gene is TRBJ2-5, the V gene TRBV7-9; D is perhaps TRBD1 (5 bases). CDR1 SEHNR and CDR2 FQNEAQ come from the germline V gene (reference sequence). This CDR3 comprises 14 residues. CDR3: CAGSIPGRQETQYF. DNA of the CDR3: TGTGCCGGCAGCATCCCTGGACGACAGGAGACCCAGTACTTC.

The J gene is TRBJ2-5, the V gene TRBV4-3, with TRBD2 identical over 9 bases. V was clipped by 0 bases and J by 5 bases; unmatched bases: 10. The CDR3 has 17 residues. Germline V gene data show CDR1 as LGHNA and CDR2 as YSLEER. The CDR3 nucleotides are TGCGCCAGCAGCCAAGATAGGCGGGGGGGCCTTGTGGAGACCCAGTACTTC. It encodes CASSQDRRGGLVETQYF.